Only one count was recorded for the clone carrying this TCR beta chain. Its antigen is still unknown. The entry originates in a study of T cell responses to AZD1222 COVID-19 vaccine. Study background: Samples with a second dose at about 4 or about 12 weeks were pooled together. Study observations and caveats: Repertoire samples came only from after the peak T cell response. Targeting of unmutated variant regions was reportedly seen in nearly half of spike-specific TCRs.

Produced via immunoSEQ multiplex PCR; TCRdb's table is partial and in-frame only. Here the sample spans 130,000 or so clones, roughly nine tenths being singletons. The germline V gene encodes CDR1 KGHSH and CDR2 LQKENI. The CDR3 is 14 residues long. Trimming stripped 2 bases from V and 6 bases from J, with 13 bases between. This clonotype originated in an adult in good health. The chain couples TRBV18 to TRBJ1-1, with D tentatively TRBD1 (6 bases). This material consisted of peripheral blood, taken on day 0 of AZD1222 vaccination. DNA of the CDR3: TGTGCCAGCTCACCAGCAGGGGAAGAGGCTGAAGCTTTCTTT. This sequence encodes CASSPAGEEAEAFF.